This entry is about one TCR beta chain. The antigen is undetermined. The time point here: baseline pretreatment blood. Treatment in this sample: 15 Gy SBRT to primary tumor, nephrectomy 4 weeks later. The data were obtained in a study of radiation and T cells in renal cell carcinoma. As for the study in general: Nephrectomy followed 15 Gy stereotactic body radiation by 4 weeks. Study-wide points: From baseline, blood top tumor clonotypes peaked at 2 weeks post-radiation.

In germline, CDR1 is LNHDA, CDR2 SQIVND (reference sequence). The trim removed 8 bases at V and 6 bases at J, leaving 9 bases unmatched. The CDR3 has 15 amino acids. Repertoires were generated with immunoSEQ multiplex PCR, while TCRdb's copy carries only in-frame clones and drops some. Of about 88,000 clones listed, roughly 90% were seen once; the top ten hold approximately 8.4%. This clonotype originated in a man aged 50 or older with renal cell carcinoma. The chain couples TRBV19 to TRBJ2-1; 11 bases are a match to TRBD2. Sequences were derived from blood, sampled from a patient whose treatment included radiotherapy and nephrectomy. The DNA of the CDR3 is TGTGCCAGTGGGGTACTAGCGGGAGTGTTCAATGAGCAGTTCTTC. It yields the protein CASGVLAGVFNEQFF.